The present T cell receptor beta chain was sequenced within a study of shared clonotypes between healthy human individuals. Clones were sequenced by immunoSEQ multiplex PCR, and TCRdb holds only the in-frame ones, with some missing. The table lists approximately 2,000,000 clones, just under 95% of them singletons, with around 1.7% in the top ten. Cells designated naive CD8 were CD45RO-negative and were positively selected for CCR7, with terminally differentiated effector memory CD45RA+ cells excluded. The V end lost 4 bases, the J end lost 5 bases, and 13 bases lay between the germline ends. CDR1 is SGDLS, CDR2 YYNGEE, per germline. This CDR3 has 14 amino acids.

Input material: naive CD8+ T cells from PBMCs. J is TRBJ2-1 and V is TRBV9, with D uncertain. This clonotype originated in a man between 18 and 35 years old in good health. Some clones in this sample may be carry-over from other donors' samples. The CDR3 DNA reads as TGTGCCAGCAGCTCCCGGTCCTCAGACAATGAGCAGTTCTTC. Translation gives CASSSRSSDNEQFF. The full variable domain, completed using reference TRBV9 and TRBJ2-1, is DSGVTQTPKHLITATGQRVTLRCSPRSGDLSVYWYQQSLDQGLQFLIQYYNGEERAKGNILERFSAQQFPDLHSELNLSSLELGDSALYFCASSSRSSDNEQFFGPGTRLTVL.